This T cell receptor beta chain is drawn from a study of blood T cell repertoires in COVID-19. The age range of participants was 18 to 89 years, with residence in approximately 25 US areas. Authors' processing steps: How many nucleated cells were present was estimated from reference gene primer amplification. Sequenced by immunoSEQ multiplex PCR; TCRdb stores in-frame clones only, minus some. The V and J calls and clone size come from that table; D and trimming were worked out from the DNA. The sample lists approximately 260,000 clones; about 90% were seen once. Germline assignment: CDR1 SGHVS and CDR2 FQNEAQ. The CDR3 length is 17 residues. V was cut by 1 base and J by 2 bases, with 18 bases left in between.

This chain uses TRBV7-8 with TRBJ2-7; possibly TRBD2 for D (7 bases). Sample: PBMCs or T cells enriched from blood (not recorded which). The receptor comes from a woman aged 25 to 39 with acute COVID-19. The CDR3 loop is CASSLVGGGRATYEQYF. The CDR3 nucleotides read TGTGCCAGCAGCTTAGTAGGGGGGGGCAGGGCGACCTACGAGCAGTACTTC.